This T cell receptor beta chain is drawn from a study of beta chain features in type 1 diabetes (dated by TCRdb to 2016 to 2019). Concerning the study at large: No differences in mean age, gender distribution, total cell number or subset yield were found between patients and healthy donors. A total of some 100,000,000 sorted cells were examined across all samples, and a strong correlation was observed between cell number per subset and RNA yield. The study compared the TCRB repertoires of sorted circulating CD4+ T cell subsets in recently diagnosed type 1 diabetes patients with those in matched healthy donors. Whereas all 30 or so donors provided naive and central memory subsets, regulatory and stem cell-like memory subsets were isolated from just 8 patients and roughly 8 healthy donors. What the research found in general, with its limitations: Naive, central memory and regulatory TCRB repertoires appeared to be more alike among patients than among healthy donors. PCR may preferentially amplify shorter templates, but because patient and control samples were amplified and corrected together, any resulting skew would affect both groups equally. A moderate but significant shortening of TCRB CDR3 length was observed in type 1 diabetes patients in all four CD4+ subsets. At VDJ recombination sites, patients with type 1 diabetes made fewer insertions and deleted more nucleotides, a pattern implying thymic rearrangement abnormalities. Only small numbers of individuals were included in the HLA sub-analyses, which left unresolved whether HLA type had any influence on TCRB rearrangement. Because cDNA was sequenced instead of genomic DNA, highly expressing activated cells could be over-represented, though the groups showed no difference in activation or CD3 levels.

Each donor gave one peripheral blood draw, averaging roughly 120 mL, which was collected into heparinised tubes. Using a panel that included CD45RO, CCR7, CD25, CD127, CD95 and CD27, naive, central memory, regulatory and stem cell-like memory CD4+ T cells were sorted on a BD FACSAria II. Purity was above 95% for every sorted population. PBMCs were separated immediately by Lymphoprep density gradient centrifugation and were stained directly, without being cultured. So that batch effects would be minimized, each experiment stained and sorted samples in pairs, pairing one healthy donor with one patient. The entire amount of isolated RNA was reverse transcribed using the High Capacity cDNA Reverse Transcription Kit, so the sequenced TCRB transcripts were expressed ones. Naive, central memory and regulatory T cell samples underwent deep immunoSEQ sequencing, averaging about 3.57 million total reads per sample. After sorted cells were lysed in RLT buffer, RNA was extracted with DNase-treated RNeasy Micro or Mini kits, with the choice depending on cell number. Each cell subset was processed on its own to prevent cross-contamination, while patient and healthy donor samples were processed together. The immunoSEQ multiplex PCR was used to amplify TCRB sequences from cDNA, generating 87-bp fragments that spanned the CDR3 region. Amplicons were sequenced on the Illumina HiSeq platform. On the authors' methods: Synthetic template baselines were used to correct PCR bias computationally, reads within Hamming distance 2 were collapsed, and singletons that could not be merged were discarded. By aligning reads against IMGT, V, D and J genes, CDR3 length, and insertions or deletions at six rearrangement sites were assigned. Clonotype counts were normalized to sorted cell number within each subset before computing true diversity and Gini coefficients with the tcR R package. The overlap coefficient, calculated on TCRB nucleotide sequences, was used to quantify repertoire sharing. TCRdb mirrors the immuneACCESS table, restricted to in-frame sequences. Some clones are absent from its copies; in checked studies, under half trace to an unresolved V gene, and the reason for the others is unknown. Clonal size and the V and J genes are those of that table, whereas D and trimming came from the DNA. Within this sample are under 150,000 clones, with roughly 10% of them counted one time only. Jointly, the top ten make up roughly 0.75% of the sample.

This clone is characterized as medium-sized (0.01 to 0.1%). The antigen it recognizes is unknown. Base qualities were left out, and no much larger clone turns up one base away. The CDR3 contains 17 residues, cysteine and phenylalanine counted. The DNA shown is the 51-base CDR3, in frame from base 1. CDR1 and CDR2 were assigned from the germline V gene as SGDLS and YYNGEE. The junction shows trimming of 0 bases on V and 1 base on J, plus 13 bases between the germline ends. The clonotype originates from a man aged 30-40 years with type 1 diabetes. The receptor chain draws on TRBV9 and TRBJ2-2, with no reliable assignment of the D segment. Source material: central memory CD4+ T cells from blood. CDR3 reads: CASSVGAVGVNTGELFF. The sequenced DNA: TGTGCCAGCAGCGTAGGCGCCGTGGGCGTGAACACCGGGGAGCTGTTTTTT.